This T cell receptor (beta chain) came from a study of T cells in Graves' hyperthyroidism and ophthalmopathy (dated by TCRdb to the late 2010s). Looking at the study overall: Peripheral blood was collected at initial diagnosis, before any treatment. The approximately 98 discovery patients were randomly divided into training and test sets at a 7:3 ratio. A discovery cohort of around 98 patients, about 40 with Graves' ophthalmopathy and approximately 60 with stable Graves' hyperthyroidism, was used to find distinguishing TCR V-J signatures. According to the paper, TCR Vbeta CDR3 sequencing was carried out on approximately 140 peripheral blood samples, which came from fewer than 50 ophthalmopathy, about 75 hyperthyroidism and 17 progressor patients. Prospective prediction of ophthalmopathy was tested in an independent validation cohort consisting of some 18 hyperthyroidism patients and some 15 patients who later progressed to ophthalmopathy. In addition, the study compared T-cell repertoires in thyroid tissue and in blood from roughly 6 Graves' hyperthyroidism patients. After blood sampling, hyperthyroidism patients were treated with methimazole at a starting dose of 30 mg daily, and ophthalmopathy patients were treated with high-dose intravenous methylprednisolone.

Graves' hyperthyroidism was defined as stable when no progression to ophthalmopathy occurred over 18 months of follow-up. Hyperthyroidism patients were aged 18 to 65 years and newly diagnosed, with disease duration of less than 2 months. The study excluded patients with uncontrolled infections, other autoimmune diseases, pregnancy or lactation. Diagnoses relied on clinical symptoms, serum thyroxine and TRAb, thyroid ultrasound and orbital computed tomography. PBMCs were separated from roughly 10 ml of fresh peripheral blood using Ficoll-Paque density gradient centrifugation. Trizol reagent was used to extract total RNA, and RNA quality was then checked on an Agilent 2100 Bioanalyzer. The CDR3 has 15 amino acids, counting the end cysteine and phenylalanine. The retained sequence is limited to the CDR3, 45 bases, with the frame set at the first base. CDR1 and CDR2, looked up from the germline V gene, are MGHRA and YSYEKL. V and J are trimmed by 4 bases and 1 base, and the gene matches miss 4 bases of the junction.

Broader findings and caveats from the paper: Most expanded thyroid clonotypes (frequency above 0.001) were also detected in blood, suggesting blood repertoires may reflect thyroid immune responses. No statistical method was used to set the sample size in advance, and investigators knew the group allocation. A 13 V-J signature model separated ophthalmopathy from stable hyperthyroidism, with 87.88% sensitivity and roughly 81% specificity in cross-validation and 80%/75% in testing. In validation, progression to ophthalmopathy was predicted by the model with approximately 67% sensitivity and around 75% specificity, a median of roughly six months before onset.

The TCR beta CDR3 regions were amplified from RNA transcripts. A first-round RT-PCR of the TCR CDR3 used the HTBI primer set with the Qiagen OneStep RT-PCR kit. Libraries were constructed in a second round of multiplex PCR, after which size selection and purification were performed. Paired-end sequencing of the libraries was performed with 100 bp reads on an Illumina HiSeq2000. Concerning the study's data processing: SOAPnuke was used to process the raw data, throwing out any read that contained adapters or uncalled bases, had a mean Phred below 15, or lacked an exact constant-primer or identifier match. High-quality paired reads were merged using COPE v1.2.5, and each unique nucleotide sequence was defined as a clonotype. MiTCR v1.1 was used to align clonotypes to the IMGT TRBV, TRBD and TRBJ reference segments. The analysis was restricted to V-J combinations with a frequency above 0.0001, which together covered roughly 99% of the repertoires. A TCS score was defined as the ratio of F50 (clonal expansion) to E x V (chaos), with BLOSUM62-based TCRdist applied between CDR3 peptides within each V-J. Welch's t-statistics and random forest reduced around 550 V-J features to 10 to 15, which were used in a naive Bayes classifier (R e1071). TCRdb itself trimmed the public reads at Q25 with fastp, ran MiXCR and retained productive beta chains. When rows share a CDR3 protein, they turn into one entry using the most common DNA and genes. The V and J calls and clone size come from TCRdb's table, not from the authors' own analysis. The sample table shows approximately 710,000 distinct CDR3 sequences, and 15% to 20% are seen once. Together, the top ten hold 15% to 19% of the sample.

On this clonotype: Its antigen remains unidentified. Nothing much larger sits one base from this clone, and base qualities are not available.

The clonotype comes from a man aged 45-65 years with Graves' hyperthyroidism. The V and J segments used are TRBV4-1 and TRBJ2-3; 8 bases in the middle match TRBD2. The sample consisted of blood. CDR3 loop: CASSPPGGGTDTQYF. Read as DNA, the sequence is TGCGCCAGCAGCCCCCCGGGGGGGGGCACAGATACGCAGTATTTT.